The subject of this entry is one T cell receptor (beta chain). This sample was taken from a study of glioma-infiltrating T cells after dendritic cell vaccination. The primer mix had 60 V beta and 13 J beta primers. Generated by immunoSEQ multiplex PCR, the TCRdb table keeps only in-frame clones and is missing some. The data contain around 62,000 clones, 75% to 90% of them singletons. CDR3 length: 13 amino acids. V shed 6 bases, J shed 4 bases, and the junction held 4 bases outside the gene matches. Germline V gives CDR1 SNHLY, CDR2 FYNNEI. The receptor comes from a human donor with glioblastoma. This material consisted of blood, taken before dendritic cell vaccination. The chain couples TRBV2 to TRBJ2-7; 9 nucleotides agree with TRBD1. The CDR3: CASSWDRVYEQYF. DNA of the CDR3: TGTGCCAGCAGCTGGGACAGGGTATACGAGCAGTACTTC.